Below are 19 T cell receptor beta chains sequenced from a single sample in a study of blood T cell repertoires in COVID-19. Data came from immunoSEQ multiplex PCR; TCRdb stores just in-frame clones and leaves some out. Counted here are roughly 140,000 clones, about 88% occurring once; the ten biggest clones make up 2.4%. Sequencing was done on a sample of peripheral blood. The receptors stem from a woman aged 70-85 years with acute or convalescent COVID-19.

The chain combines TRBV6-5 with TRBJ1-6; D is unclear. The germline V gene has CDR1 MNHEY and CDR2 SVGAGI. The V end lost 3 bases, the J end lost 6 bases, and 12 bases lay between the germline ends. The CDR3 spans 15 residues. CDR3 loop: CASSYEGRGNSPLHF. CDR3 bases: TGTGCCAGCAGTTATGAGGGCCGGGGTAATTCACCCCTCCACTTT.

A remark on this clone: At one boundary the junction diverges from the germline segment, which might be a read error. The V gene is TRBV28, the J gene TRBJ2-5; a possible D gene is TRBD1 (6 bases). Per germline, CDR1 MDHEN and CDR2 SYDVKM. CDR3 length: 14 residues. The CDR3 loop is CASSYRGRGETQYF. CDR3 DNA sequence: TGTGCCAGTAGTTATCGGGGCAGGGGTGAGACCCAGTACTTC.

This clone was seen just once. The chain uses TRBV2 and TRBJ1-2, with a tentative D call TRBD1 (5 bases). The CDR3 is 12 amino acids. Between the trimmed V and J ends, which lost 11 bases and 4 bases, there was a span of 14 bases. Germline CDR1 SNHLY, CDR2 FYNNEI. CDR3 region: CAGNRDSYGYTF. The CDR3 bases are TGTGCCGGGAATAGAGACAGCTATGGCTACACCTTC.

The chain employs TRBV7-2 and TRBJ2-3; 12 positions agree with TRBD2. J was trimmed by 5 bases and V by 5 bases; bases with no gene match: 11. The germline gives CDR1 SGHTA, CDR2 FQGNSA. The CDR3 is 17 amino acids. CDR3 nucleotide sequence: TGTGCCAGCAGCATGAGGACTAGCGGGGTGCGGGGAGATACGCAGTATTTT. It encodes CASSMRTSGVRGDTQYF.

The gene calls are TRBV29-1 and TRBJ2-1; D call uncertain. V lost 5 bases, J lost 7 bases, and 9 bases lay in between. The CDR3 totals 11 residues. Per germline, CDR1 SQVTM and CDR2 ANQGSEA. As DNA, the CDR3 is TGCAGCGTTTTATCTCTAAATGAGCAGTTCTTC. Encoded protein: CSVLSLNEQFF.

The chain joins TRBV9 to TRBJ1-5; TRBD1 might be the D (5 bases). Germline V gene sequence: CDR1 SGDLS, CDR2 YYNGEE. This CDR3 has 16 amino acids. Trimming shortened V by 0 bases and J by 4 bases, and 14 bases separated the two germline ends. The CDR3 spells CASSVGQGRLNQPQHF. The CDR3 DNA reads TGTGCCAGCAGCGTAGGTCAGGGCCGACTTAATCAGCCCCAGCATTTT.

The chain employs TRBV3-1 (or the pseudogene TRBV3-2) and TRBJ2-5; maybe TRBD2 (6 bases). V lost 0 bases, J lost 1 base, and 9 bases lay in between. Germline V gene data show CDR1 as LGHDT and CDR2 as YNNKEL (reference sequence). This CDR3 has 15 residues. CDR3 sequence: CASSQEDGSQETQYF. In DNA form, the CDR3 reads TGTGCCAGCAGCCAAGAGGACGGGAGCCAAGAGACCCAGTACTTC.

The chain has TRBV18 and TRBJ1-2; D uncertain. Germline V gene lookup returns CDR1 KGHSH and CDR2 LQKENI. The CDR3 runs 12 residues. V was pared by 4 bases and J by 2 bases, with 5 bases between. DNA of the CDR3: TGTGCCAGCTCACAACAGAACTATGGCTACACCTTC. Its protein is CASSQQNYGYTF.

The rearrangement links TRBV7-2 to TRBJ2-3, with D unclear. With 1 base removed from V and 1 base from J, the gap between germline ends came to 6 bases. CDR1 and CDR2 from the germline V gene are SGHTA and FQGNSA. The CDR3 totals 14 residues. CDR3 region: CASSLGAGTDTQYF. The CDR3 DNA follows: TGTGCCAGCAGCTTAGGCGCGGGCACAGATACGCAGTATTTT. The full variable domain, rest sourced from reference TRBV7-2 and TRBJ2-3, is GAGVSQSPSNKVTEKGKDVELRCDPISGHTALYWYRQSLGQGLEFLIYFQGNSAPDKSGLPSDRFSAERTGGSVSTLTIQRTQQEDSAVYLCASSLGAGTDTQYFGPGTRLTVL.

The chain recombines TRBV6-6 with TRBJ1-3, with no clear D. This CDR3 has 15 residues. The V end was cut by 1 base, the J end by 0 bases, with 7 bases between. The V gene's germline CDR1 is MNHNY and CDR2 SVGAGI (reference sequence). In DNA form, the CDR3 reads TGTGCCAGCAGTTACTGGAGAAGCTCTGGAAACACCATATATTTT. Encoded protein: CASSYWRSSGNTIYF.

This sequence joins TRBV4-3 and TRBJ2-2, with a tentative D call TRBD2 (6 bases). V lost 0 bases to trimming and J lost 5 bases, with 19 bases between them. The CDR3 sequence is 18 residues long. CDR1 is LGHNA, CDR2 YSLEER, per germline. CDR3 DNA: TGCGCCAGCAGCCAAGAGTCGTTCACGACCGCGGGGACCGGGGAGCTGTTTTTT. Residues: CASSQESFTTAGTGELFF.

This chain connects TRBV5-4 to TRBJ2-5; D is perhaps TRBD2 (5 bases). The CDR3 consists of 16 residues. Between the trimmed V and J ends, which lost 0 bases and 0 bases, there was a span of 12 bases. Looked up from germline, CDR1 is SGHNT and CDR2 is YYREEE (reference sequence). The CDR3 nucleotides read TGTGCCAGCAGCTTGGGAGGGTCTACGTACCAAGAGACCCAGTACTTC. This translates into CASSLGGSTYQETQYF. Full variable domain (outside the CDR3, taken from reference TRBV5-4 and TRBJ2-5): ETGVTQSPTHLIKTRGQQVTLRCSSQSGHNTVSWYQQALGQGPQFIFQYYREEENGRGNFPPRFSGLQFPNYSSELNVNALELDDSALYLCASSLGGSTYQETQYFGPGTRLLVL.

The CDR3 sequence is CASSPHGSGTEAFF. The CDR3 DNA reads TGTGCCAGCAGCCCACACGGGTCGGGCACTGAAGCTTTCTTT. V is TRBV3-1 (or the pseudogene TRBV3-2) and J is TRBJ1-1; D gene unclear. Germline CDR1 is LGHDT and CDR2 is YNNKEL (reference sequence). The germline V and J ends were trimmed by 4 bases and 4 bases, with 13 bases remaining between them. This CDR3 region has 14 residues.

V gene TRBV7-2 combines with J gene TRBJ2-3; 7 nucleotides line up with TRBD2. The CDR3 totals 15 residues. The V gene end was trimmed by 7 bases and the J gene end by 2 bases; junction bases not matched to a gene: 9. Germline V gene lookup returns CDR1 SGHTA and CDR2 FQGNSA. The CDR3 sequence: CASIRAGVPTDTQYF. The CDR3 bases are TGTGCCAGCATCCGGGCGGGGGTCCCCACAGATACGCAGTATTTT.

The V and J genes are TRBV6-5 and TRBJ2-5; D may be TRBD1 (7 bases). The CDR3 extends over 14 amino acids. Per the germline V gene, CDR1 is MNHEY and CDR2 is SVGAGI. V was pared by 6 bases and J by 4 bases, with 15 bases between. The CDR3 loop reads CASSLQGRGETQYF. In nucleotides, the CDR3 is TGTGCCAGCAGCTTACAGGGGCGGGGAGAGACCCAGTACTTC.

A single count supports this clone. The chain uses TRBV5-1 and TRBJ2-2, with 10 bases fitting TRBD1. The J segment lost 7 bases and the V segment lost 4 bases, leaving 7 bases of the junction unmatched. Germline values: CDR1 SGHRS, CDR2 YFSETQ. This CDR3 spans 15 amino acids. CDR3 in amino acids: CASSTRQGANGELFF. In nucleotides, the CDR3 is TGCGCCAGCAGCACCCGACAGGGGGCGAACGGGGAGCTGTTTTTT.

This clone was seen a single time. The V call is TRBV27, the J call TRBJ2-2; 8 bases align to TRBD1. The ends lost 4 bases at V and 7 bases at J; junction bases unmatched: 5. CDR1 and CDR2 from the germline V gene are MNHEY and SMNVEV (reference sequence). The CDR3 consists of 14 residues. The CDR3 reads CASSSGTGHGELFF. CDR3 coding DNA: TGTGCCAGCAGTTCCGGGACAGGCCACGGGGAGCTGTTTTTT.

This clone was detected only once. The V and J genes are TRBV5-4 and TRBJ2-1; 10 nucleotides align to TRBD1. CDR1 and CDR2 from the germline V gene are SGHNT and YYREEE (reference sequence). V was clipped by 4 bases and J by 4 bases; unmatched bases: 8. The CDR3 has 16 residues. The CDR3 DNA follows: TGTGCCAGCAGCAGATCCGGGACAGGGGAATACAATGAGCAGTTCTTC. Its protein is CASSRSGTGEYNEQFF.

This clone has a handful of counts. The J gene is TRBJ1-6, the V gene TRBV29-1, with 7 bases identical to TRBD1. The V segment lost 5 bases and the J segment 7 bases; nucleotides outside the gene matches: 8. Germline CDR1 and CDR2: SQVTM and ANQGSEA. This CDR3 is 14 amino acids long. In DNA form, the CDR3 reads TGCAGCGTTTCCACAGGGGATCAGAATTCACCCCTCCACTTT. This sequence encodes CSVSTGDQNSPLHF.